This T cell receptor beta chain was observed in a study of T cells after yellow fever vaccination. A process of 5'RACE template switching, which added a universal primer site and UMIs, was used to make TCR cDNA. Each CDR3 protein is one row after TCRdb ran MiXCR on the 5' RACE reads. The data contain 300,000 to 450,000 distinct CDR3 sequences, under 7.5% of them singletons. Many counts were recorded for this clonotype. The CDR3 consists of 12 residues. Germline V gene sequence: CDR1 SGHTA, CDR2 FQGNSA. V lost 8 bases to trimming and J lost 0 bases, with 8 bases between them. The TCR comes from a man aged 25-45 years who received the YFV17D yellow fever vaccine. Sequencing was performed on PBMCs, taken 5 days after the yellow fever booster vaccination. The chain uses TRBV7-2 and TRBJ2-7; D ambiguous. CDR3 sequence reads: CASSRSSYEQYF. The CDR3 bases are TGTGCCAGCTCACGGAGCTCCTACGAGCAGTACTTC.